The source of this T cell receptor (beta chain) is a study of T cells in Graves' hyperthyroidism and ophthalmopathy. At the level of the study: Peripheral blood draws took place at initial diagnosis, ahead of any treatment. Study-level results: Before onset, ophthalmopathy was predicted by the model a median around 6.5 months earlier.

Each person with ophthalmopathy scored at least 3 on the Clinical Activity Score, reached NOSPECS grade 4 or higher, and had been ill under 3 months. Under 12 ml fresh peripheral blood yielded the PBMCs. Unmatched junction bases numbered 6, after V lost 3 bases and J lost 1 base. Germline loops: CDR1 MNHNS, CDR2 SASEGT. The CDR3 spans 15 residues. This clonotype was observed many times. Its cognate antigen is unknown. Amplified TCR beta CDR3 regions came from RNA transcripts. The TCR CDR3 first-round RT-PCR relied on the HTBI primer set. TCRdb re-called the multiplex PCR reads with MiXCR, one entry per CDR3 protein. This table holds approximately 600,000 distinct CDR3 sequences, 12% to 15% found once.

Material for sequencing was blood. This chain uses TRBV6-1 with TRBJ2-7, with 7 bases that match TRBD2. The clonotype was recovered from a woman aged 18 to 35 with Graves' ophthalmopathy. In DNA form, the CDR3 reads TGTGCCAGCAGTGATGGCGGGAGCTTTTCCTACGAGCAGTACTTC. It encodes CASSDGGSFSYEQYF.